One T cell receptor beta chain is described in this entry. Germline and junction disagree at one end, which may indicate a read error. The source of the sample is a study of T cells in Graves' hyperthyroidism and ophthalmopathy. Using RNA transcripts as the source, TCR beta CDR3 regions were amplified. HTBI primers were employed in a first-round RT-PCR of the TCR CDR3. TCRdb analysed the multiplex PCR reads with MiXCR anew, one entry per CDR3 protein. The data hold almost 600,000 distinct CDR3 sequences, with 14% observed a single time. This TCR was recovered from a woman aged 25 to 45 with Graves' hyperthyroidism that later progressed to Graves' ophthalmopathy. The specimen was blood.

The CDR3 is CSSSLISAANYVYTF. CDR3 DNA: TGTTCCAGCAGCTTAATTTCGGCTGCTAACTATGTCTACACCTTC. The chain links TRBV11-2 to TRBJ1-2, with no clear D. The CDR3 consists of 15 residues. Germline CDR1 reads SGHAT; CDR2 reads FQNNGV.